A single sample gave rise to the 8 T cell receptor beta chains below, sequenced in a study of T cell responses to AZD1222 COVID-19 vaccine. Repertoires were generated with immunoSEQ multiplex PCR, while TCRdb's copy carries only in-frame clones and drops some. The profile covers 90,000 to 150,000 clones, with 70% to 90% appearing a single time and more than 6.5% taken by the ten largest. The source material was peripheral blood, sampled on day 0 of AZD1222 vaccination. The source is an adult in good health.

The chain has TRBV27 and TRBJ2-1; tentatively, D is TRBD1 (8 bases). This CDR3 contains 14 residues. Trimming took off 8 bases at V and 5 bases at J, with 16 bases between the two ends. Germline CDR1 MNHEY, CDR2 SMNVEV (reference sequence). The CDR3 here is CASHQQGGDNEQFF. CDR3 nucleotide sequence: TGTGCCAGCCATCAACAGGGGGGGGACAATGAGCAGTTCTTC.

J is TRBJ1-1 and V is TRBV27; weak D call: TRBD1 (5 bases). Germline V gives CDR1 MNHEY, CDR2 SMNVEV (reference sequence). The CDR3 sequence is 15 residues long. With 2 bases removed from V and 1 base from J, the gap between germline ends came to 11 bases. As DNA, the CDR3 is TGTGCCAGCAGTTTAAAGAGGGGACCGAACACTGAAGCTTTCTTT. Residues: CASSLKRGPNTEAFF.

The chain has TRBV28 and TRBJ1-5, with a possible D match to TRBD1 (6 bases). Trimming removed 3 bases from V and 0 bases from J, with 12 bases in between. The V gene's germline CDR1 is MDHEN and CDR2 SYDVKM. The CDR3 spans 16 residues. The CDR3 coding sequence is TGTGCCAGCAGTTTTGAGGGACAAACTAGCAATCAGCCCCAGCATTTT. Protein product: CASSFEGQTSNQPQHF.

The gene calls are TRBV30 and TRBJ1-5; D may be TRBD1 (5 bases). Germline CDR1 GTSNPN, CDR2 SVGIG (reference sequence). V lost 5 bases and J 4 bases, leaving 12 bases between the germline ends. This CDR3 has 13 amino acids. The CDR3, as DNA: TGTGCCTGGCGACAGTTTCCAAATCAGCCCCAGCATTTT. Its translation is CAWRQFPNQPQHF.

The V and J genes are TRBV5-8 and TRBJ2-7, with 9 bases fitting TRBD2. Germline trimming cut 9 bases from V and 4 bases from J; bases unmatched to any gene: 8. In germline, CDR1 is SGHTS, CDR2 YDEGEE. The CDR3 sequence is 13 residues long. CDR3 nucleotides: TGTGCCACGCAGCCACTAGCGGGTTACGAGCAGTACTTC. It is translated as CATQPLAGYEQYF.

The chain has TRBV5-6 and TRBJ2-7, with unresolved D. The V gene lost 0 bases and the J gene lost 3 bases, with 10 bases spanning the gap. The CDR3 extends over 14 amino acids. Germline V lookup: CDR1 SGHDT, CDR2 YYEEEE. The DNA for the CDR3 is TGTGCCAGCAGCTTGGGGTTGGGGAACTACGAGCAGTACTTC. Encoded protein: CASSLGLGNYEQYF.

The chain recombines TRBV5-1 with TRBJ2-5; D uncertain. Germline V gene lookup returns CDR1 SGHRS and CDR2 YFSETQ. The CDR3 spans 11 residues. Deletions cut 7 bases from V and 2 bases from J, with 6 bases between. CDR3 bases: TGCGCCAGCTTCGCGCAAGAGACCCAGTACTTC. Protein: CASFAQETQYF.

The rearrangement uses TRBV6-5 and TRBJ2-1; 9 positions match TRBD2. Germline CDR1 reads MNHEY; CDR2 reads SVGAGI. This CDR3 region has 15 residues. V gave up 0 bases and J gave up 8 bases; unmatched junction bases: 5. The DNA of the CDR3 is TGTGCCAGCAGTTACTCAGGGACTAGCCGCCATGAGCAGTTCTTC. Its protein product is CASSYSGTSRHEQFF.